The entry below describes one T cell receptor (beta chain). The CDR3 sequence is 13 residues long. These data are taken from a study of monozygotic twins with inflammatory bowel disease. One entry per CDR3 protein, without DNA, is what TCRdb gives after re-calling the 5' RACE reads. The table for this sample gives about 450,000 distinct CDR3 sequences. What was sequenced was blood. V is TRBV12-3 or TRBV12-4 and J is TRBJ1-1; TCRdb indicates TRBD1, and absent DNA this call remains unverified. The source is a human donor with ulcerative colitis or Crohn's disease, or a healthy co-twin of an affected twin (not recorded which). CDR3 protein: CATQLRGQGEAFF.